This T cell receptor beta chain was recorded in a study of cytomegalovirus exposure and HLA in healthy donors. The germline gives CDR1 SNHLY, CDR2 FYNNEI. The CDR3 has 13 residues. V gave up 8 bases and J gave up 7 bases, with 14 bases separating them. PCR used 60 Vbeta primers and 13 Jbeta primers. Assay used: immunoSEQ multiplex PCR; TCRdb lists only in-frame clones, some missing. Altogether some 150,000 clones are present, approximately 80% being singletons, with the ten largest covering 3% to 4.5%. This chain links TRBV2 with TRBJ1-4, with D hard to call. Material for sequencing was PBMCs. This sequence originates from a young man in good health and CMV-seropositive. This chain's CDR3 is CASGSEAREKLFF. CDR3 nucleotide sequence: TGTGCCAGCGGGTCCGAGGCCCGTGAAAAACTGTTTTTT.